These T cell receptor beta chains were read from a single sample in a study of cytomegalovirus exposure and HLA in healthy donors. Generated by immunoSEQ multiplex PCR, the TCRdb table keeps only in-frame clones and is missing some. In the table there are 99,000 or so clones, 70% to 85% of which are singletons. The source material was PBMCs. Receptors were obtained from a woman aged 18-29 years in good health and CMV-seropositive. CDR3s include the opening cysteine and the closing phenylalanine or tryptophan. The order of the fields is V gene, J gene, CDR3 protein.

TRBV28	TRBJ2-5	CALSRGTAETQYF
TRBV5-6	TRBJ2-7	CASSTGGSSYEQYF
TRBV19	TRBJ2-5	CASSMVFRETQYF
TRBV7-9	TRBJ1-2	CASSPIQGGYTF
TRBV5-1	TRBJ2-5	CASSPYLHTEQETQYF
TRBV4-2	TRBJ2-7	CASSQGKGTGSLEQYF
TRBV10-3	TRBJ1-3	CAISEPPGLGGSGNTIYF
TRBV6-5	TRBJ1-1	CASSFPGRTEAFF
TRBV19	TRBJ2-1	CASSTLSSYNEQFF
TRBV30	TRBJ2-1	CAWRRRPNEQFF
TRBV18	TRBJ1-2	CASSPPANYGYTF
TRBV5-1	TRBJ2-7	CASSSAGGYEQYF
TRBV7-2	TRBJ2-1	CASSPRTSWSSYNEQFF
TRBV5-4	TRBJ1-1	CASSFRSVRTGGTEAFF
TRBV10-1	TRBJ2-5	CASSESYSGDETQYF
TRBV6-1	TRBJ2-5	CASRLLAGAETQYF
TRBV15	TRBJ2-7	CASQAGPSAYEQYF
TRBV30	TRBJ2-3	CAWSSRRTSRGTDTQYF
TRBV29-1	TRBJ1-1	CSVDGRRVEAFF
TRBV5-4	TRBJ2-3	CASSPDLGDTQYF
TRBV5-6	TRBJ1-2	CASSFGQGNYGYTF
TRBV5-5	TRBJ2-7	CASSLGLAGGGALYEQYF
TRBV7-9	TRBJ1-4	CASSQLDRRDEKLFF
TRBV5-4	TRBJ2-7	CASSPLGGQGDEQYF
TRBV5-6	TRBJ2-5	CASSRLAGGGETQYF
TRBV28	TRBJ2-1	CATTTSGRGGYNEQFF
TRBV12-5	TRBJ2-7	CASVVAGGPYEQYF
TRBV11-1	TRBJ2-7	CASSLGTGATYEQYF
TRBV14	TRBJ2-5	CASSQDRGQPEETQYF
TRBV19	TRBJ2-7	CASSLGQTYEQYF
TRBV7-2	TRBJ2-3	CASSLAGGVTDTQYF
TRBV2	TRBJ1-2	CASRLNYGYTF
TRBV6-1	TRBJ2-2	CASSEMPGTGELFF
TRBV28	TRBJ2-5	CASSLYWAVGGETQYF
TRBV10-3	TRBJ2-7	CAISGQGVGGSYEQYF
TRBV6-5	TRBJ1-2	CASRPQGARGYTF
TRBV28	TRBJ1-1	CASKEGYTEAFF
TRBV28	TRBJ1-2	CASSFREVGYGYTF
TRBV27	TRBJ2-7	CASSLLAGGEQYF
TRBV5-1	TRBJ2-7	CASSLVQVGNEQYF
TRBV28	TRBJ2-4	CASSLSTPIGKNIQYF
TRBV11-2	TRBJ1-1	CASSSFRGNTEAFF
TRBV14	TRBJ2-7	CASSQEWQNYEQYF
TRBV14	TRBJ1-4	CASSPRTGGESEKLFF
TRBV19	TRBJ2-1	CASSIGRGLYNEQFF
TRBV28	TRBJ2-3	CASSAGLAGTTDTQYF